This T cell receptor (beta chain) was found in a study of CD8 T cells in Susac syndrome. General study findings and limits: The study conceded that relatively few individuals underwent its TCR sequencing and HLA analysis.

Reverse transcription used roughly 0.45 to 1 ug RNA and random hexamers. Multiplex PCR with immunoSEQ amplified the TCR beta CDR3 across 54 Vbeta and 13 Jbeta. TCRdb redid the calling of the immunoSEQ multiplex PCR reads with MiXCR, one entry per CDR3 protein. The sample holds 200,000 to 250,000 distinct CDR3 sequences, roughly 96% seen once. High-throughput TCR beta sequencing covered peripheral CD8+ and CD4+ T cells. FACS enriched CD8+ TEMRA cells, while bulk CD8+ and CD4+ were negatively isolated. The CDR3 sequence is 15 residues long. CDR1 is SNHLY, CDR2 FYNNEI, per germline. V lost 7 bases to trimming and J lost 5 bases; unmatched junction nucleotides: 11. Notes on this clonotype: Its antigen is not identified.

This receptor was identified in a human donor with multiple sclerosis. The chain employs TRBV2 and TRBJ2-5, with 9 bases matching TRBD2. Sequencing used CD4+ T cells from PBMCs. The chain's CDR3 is CASTPMVAGGETQYF. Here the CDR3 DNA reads TGTGCCAGCACCCCGATGGTGGCGGGAGGGGAGACCCAGTACTTC.